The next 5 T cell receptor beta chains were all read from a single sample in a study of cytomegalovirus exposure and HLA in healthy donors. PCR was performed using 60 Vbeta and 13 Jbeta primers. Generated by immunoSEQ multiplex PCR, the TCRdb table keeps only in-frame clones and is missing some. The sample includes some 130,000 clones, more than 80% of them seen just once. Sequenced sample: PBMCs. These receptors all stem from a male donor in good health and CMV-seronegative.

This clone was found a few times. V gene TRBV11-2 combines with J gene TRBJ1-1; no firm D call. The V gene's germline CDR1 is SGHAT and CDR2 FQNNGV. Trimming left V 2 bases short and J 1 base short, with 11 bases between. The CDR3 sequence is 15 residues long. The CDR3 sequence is CASSLLGRANTEAFF. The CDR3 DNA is TGTGCCAGCAGCTTACTCGGGAGGGCGAACACTGAAGCTTTCTTT.

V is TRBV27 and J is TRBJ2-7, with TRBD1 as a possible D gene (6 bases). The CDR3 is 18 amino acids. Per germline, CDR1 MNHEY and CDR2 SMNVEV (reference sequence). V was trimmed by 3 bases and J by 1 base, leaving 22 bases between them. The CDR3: CASSFRAPTGSLSYEQYF. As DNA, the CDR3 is TGTGCCAGCAGTTTCAGAGCCCCTACAGGGTCCCTATCCTACGAGCAGTACTTC.

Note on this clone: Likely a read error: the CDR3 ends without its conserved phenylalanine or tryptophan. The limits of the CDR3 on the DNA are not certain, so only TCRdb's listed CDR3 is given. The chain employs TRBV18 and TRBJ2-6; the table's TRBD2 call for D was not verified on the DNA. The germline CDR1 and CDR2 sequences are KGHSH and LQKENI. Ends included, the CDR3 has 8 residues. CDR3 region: CASLLLYL.

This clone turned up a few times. The CDR3 loop reads CAWSPGLYGNTIYF. The DNA of the CDR3 is TGTGCCTGGAGTCCTGGACTCTATGGAAACACCATATATTTT. The chain recombines TRBV30 with TRBJ1-3; D not resolved. The germline V gene encodes CDR1 GTSNPN and CDR2 SVGIG (reference sequence). V was pared by 2 bases and J by 3 bases, with 11 bases between. The CDR3 covers 14 residues.

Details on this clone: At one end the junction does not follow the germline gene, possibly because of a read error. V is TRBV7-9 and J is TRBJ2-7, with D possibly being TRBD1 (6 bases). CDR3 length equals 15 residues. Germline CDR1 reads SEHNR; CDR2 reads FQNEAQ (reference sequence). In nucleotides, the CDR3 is TGTTCCAGCAGCTTAATTACCGGACAGCGCTACGAGCAGTACTTC. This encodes CSSSLITGQRYEQYF.